A single sample gave rise to the 5 T cell receptor beta chains below, sequenced in a study of T cells in Graves' hyperthyroidism and ophthalmopathy. What was amplified from RNA transcripts were TCR beta CDR3 regions. A first-round RT-PCR of the TCR CDR3 used the HTBI primer set. In TCRdb, the multiplex PCR reads were re-called with MiXCR into one record per CDR3 protein. Of a few hundred thousand distinct CDR3 sequences listed, approximately 14% are singletons. The sequencing input was blood. These receptors all stem from a woman aged 30 to 39 with Graves' hyperthyroidism.

This clonotype has just a few counts. The genes are TRBV20-1 and TRBJ2-1; D not certain. From germline, CDR1 is DFQATT and CDR2 SNEGSKA (reference sequence). The CDR3 is 12 amino acids. With 0 bases removed from V and 7 bases from J, the gap between germline ends came to 7 bases. In DNA, the CDR3 is TGCAGTGCTAGAGATCCGGGTAATGAGCAGTTCTTC. Translating it yields CSARDPGNEQFF.

This clonotype was seen many times. V gene TRBV7-9 combines with J gene TRBJ1-1; D is unclear. Trimming cost V 8 bases and J 4 bases, with 8 bases left between them. Germline V lookup: CDR1 SEHNR, CDR2 FQNEAQ (reference sequence). The CDR3 extends over 11 amino acids. The CDR3 coding sequence is TGTGCCAGCGACCTGAGCACTGAAGCTTTCTTT. It codes for CASDLSTEAFF.

The rearrangement uses TRBV20-1 and TRBJ2-1, with 10 bases that match TRBD2. There are 16 residues in the CDR3. Germline CDR1 is DFQATT and CDR2 is SNEGSKA (reference sequence). After removal of 0 bases from V and 8 bases from J, the junction contained 10 bases not matched to a gene. As DNA, the CDR3 is TGCAGTGCTAGAGATAATCCGGCTAGCGGGAGCCATGAGCAGTTCTTC. This codes for CSARDNPASGSHEQFF.

This clonotype was seen ten or more times. J is TRBJ1-4 and V is TRBV7-2; D perhaps matches TRBD1 (5 bases). Deletions cut 3 bases from V and 4 bases from J, with 12 bases between. The length of the CDR3 is 15 residues. Per germline, CDR1 SGHTA and CDR2 FQGNSA. CDR3 residues: CASSLDGTDNEKLFF. The CDR3 nucleotides read TGTGCCAGCAGCTTGGACGGGACGGATAATGAAAAACTGTTTTTT.

CDR3 residues: CASSLGTSFADEQFF. The CDR3 region has the DNA TGTGCCAGTAGTCTCGGGACTAGCTTCGCCGATGAGCAGTTCTTC. V is TRBV19 and J is TRBJ2-1, with 9 bases that match TRBD2. Germline loops: CDR1 LNHDA, CDR2 SQIVND (reference sequence). The CDR3 consists of 15 residues. The J segment lost 8 bases and the V segment lost 5 bases, leaving 10 bases of the junction unmatched.